Described below is a single TCR beta chain sequence and its context. The CDR3 covers 15 residues. Looked up from germline, CDR1 is LGHNA and CDR2 is YNFKEQ. V lost 1 base and J lost 0, with 9 bases in between. These data are taken from a study of T cell changes during pregnancy in multiple sclerosis. Produced via immunoSEQ multiplex PCR; TCRdb's table is partial and in-frame only. The table records approximately 100,000 clones, approximately 94% of them present only once. This chain joins TRBV4-2 and TRBJ1-2; D is ambiguous. The sample in question was peripheral blood, obtained before pregnancy. The TCR sequence derives from a female donor with multiple sclerosis, enrolled in a pregnancy study. The CDR3 spells CASSQVRGANYGYTF. In DNA form, the CDR3 reads TGTGCCAGCAGCCAAGTACGGGGAGCTAACTATGGCTACACCTTC.